This TCR beta chain was obtained from a study of OX40 agonist ivuxolimab in advanced cancers. V was shortened by 6 bases and J by 0 bases, with 6 bases between the two germline ends. The CDR3 runs 13 residues. Germline CDR1 reads KGHSH; CDR2 reads LQKENI. TCRdb's copy holds only in-frame clones and misses some; the assay was immunoSEQ multiplex PCR. The sample has roughly 77,000 clones, roughly 80% seen once. This TCR came from an adult with an advanced solid tumor such as melanoma, head and neck, liver or kidney cancer. The chain recombines TRBV18 with TRBJ1-5; D uncertain. Source: CD4+ or CD8+ T cells sorted from blood, taken in a trial of the OX40 agonist ivuxolimab. In DNA form, the CDR3 reads TGTGCCAGCTCTGCTATTAGCAATCAGCCCCAGCATTTT. Amino acid sequence: CASSAISNQPQHF.